Reported below is one TCR beta chain. Its antigen is as yet unknown. This specimen belongs to a study of blood T cells in healthy people across ages. Overall study findings and caveats: Long-lived donors carried more naive CD4+ cells and greater diversity than aged donors. PBMC samples, being unsorted, prevented any conclusive comparison of naive and antigen-experienced cells.

Germline CDR1 is DFQATT and CDR2 is SNEGSKA (reference sequence). With 3 bases removed from V and 4 bases from J, the gap between germline ends came to 7 bases. This CDR3 region has 12 residues. A sample-barcoded 5' primer and a J-beta primer mix were used in a second PCR of roughly 7 to 11 cycles. Each TCR beta cDNA got a 12-nucleotide random molecular identifier. Every sample produced at least 2.5 million CDR3-containing paired-end reads. TCRdb passed the 5' RACE reads through MiXCR, listing each CDR3 protein once. The table has 1.5 million or so distinct CDR3 sequences, roughly 40% seen once. The sequence was collected from a woman aged 18-29 years in good health. The chain combines TRBV20-1 with TRBJ2-1, with D perhaps matching TRBD2 (5 bases). Sequencing was carried out using blood. CDR3 region: CSASRDYNEQFF. CDR3 nucleotide sequence: TGCAGTGCTAGTCGGGATTACAATGAGCAGTTCTTC.